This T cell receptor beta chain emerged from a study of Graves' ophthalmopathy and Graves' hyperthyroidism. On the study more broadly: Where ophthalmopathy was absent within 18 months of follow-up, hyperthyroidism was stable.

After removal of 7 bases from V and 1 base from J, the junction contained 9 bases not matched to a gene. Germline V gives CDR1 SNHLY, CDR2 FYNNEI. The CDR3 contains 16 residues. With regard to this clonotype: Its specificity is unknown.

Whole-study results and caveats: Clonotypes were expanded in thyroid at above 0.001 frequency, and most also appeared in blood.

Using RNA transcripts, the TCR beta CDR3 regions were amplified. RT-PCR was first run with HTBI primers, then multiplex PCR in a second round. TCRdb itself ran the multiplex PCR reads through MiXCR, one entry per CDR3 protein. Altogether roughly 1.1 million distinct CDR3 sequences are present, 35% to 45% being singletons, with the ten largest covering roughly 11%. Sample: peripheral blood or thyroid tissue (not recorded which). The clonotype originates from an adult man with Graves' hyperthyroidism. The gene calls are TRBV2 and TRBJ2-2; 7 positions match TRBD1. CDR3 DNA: TGTGCCAGCAATGCGAGACAGGGAAGGAACACCGGGGAGCTGTTTTTT. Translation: CASNARQGRNTGELFF.